The next 23 T cell receptor gamma chains were all read from a single sample in a study of γδ T cells in repeated Plasmodium falciparum infection. Bulk repertoires came from Vgamma9/Vdelta2+ or Vdelta2-negative gammadelta T cells flow-sorted from PBMC. TCRdb re-identified clones in the multiplex PCR reads via CATT. Of 13,000 to 15,000 gamma-chain clones in the sample, roughly 1.7% were seen once. The source material was gamma-delta T cells from blood. The receptor source for this set is a pool of human donors (malaria-infected and uninfected, not separated).

This clone has at least ten counts. The mismatch at residue 8 between this DNA's translation and the TCRdb protein of a much larger clone likely reflects a read error; the protein shown is translated from the DNA. V gene TRGV9 combines with J gene TRGJ1 or TRGJ2. Assignment of the J gene here rests on matching the DNA to germline, because TCRdb gives none. J gave up 8 bases and V 1 base, and 5 bases lay outside the gene matches. CDR3 length: 12 residues. Germline CDR1 is GITISATS and CDR2 is ISYDGTV (reference sequence). CDR3 DNA: TGTGCCTTGTGGGAGGTCCCTCATAAGAAACTCTTT. This sequence encodes CALWEVPHKKLF.

This clone was seen many times. This sequence is one base from a far larger clone and is likely a read error. V gene TRGV3 combines with J gene TRGJ1 or TRGJ2. Here the J gene came from matching the DNA to germline, since TCRdb omits it. Germline V lookup: CDR1 VTNTFY, CDR2 YDVSTARD (reference sequence). This CDR3 contains 14 residues. The junction had 8 bases not matched to a gene; V was cut back by 3 bases and J by 3 bases. The CDR3 sequence is CATWDGRLYYKKLF. The CDR3 DNA sequence: TGTGCCACCTGGGACGGTCGGCTTTATTATAAGAAACTCTTT.

This clone was counted many times. This DNA's translation and the protein TCRdb lists, from a much larger clone, do not match at residue 3, likely due to a read error; the protein shown is translated from the DNA. The rearrangement joins TRGV9 to TRGJ1 or TRGJ2. Germline V gives CDR1 GITISATS, CDR2 ISYDGTV (reference sequence). The CDR3 contains 11 residues. This CDR3 is CASWVSYKKLF. The CDR3 DNA is TGTGCCTCGTGGGTATCTTATAAGAAACTCTTT.

Concerning this clone itself: Since a far larger clone is one base different, this is likely a read error. Distinct nucleotide sequences in the sample also encode this CDR3. The chain uses TRGV4 and TRGJ1 or TRGJ2. TCRdb gives no J gene; it was assigned here by matching the DNA to germline. The CDR3 covers 12 residues. CDR1 and CDR2 (germline): EGSTGY, YDSYTSSV. The CDR3: CATWDKVYKKLF. CDR3 DNA: TGCGCCACCTGGGATAAGGTTTATAAGAAACTCTTT.

This clone turned up a few times. TCRdb records a much larger clone's protein for this DNA, with a difference at residue 6 that likely arises from a read error; the protein given is the translation of the DNA. The chain joins TRGV4 to TRGJ1 or TRGJ2. In the absence of a J gene in TCRdb, the DNA was matched to germline to assign it here. The junction had 10 bases not matched to a gene; V was cut back by 2 bases and J by 9 bases. Germline assignment: CDR1 EGSTGY and CDR2 YDSYTSSV. This CDR3 spans 13 amino acids. The CDR3 protein is CATWDEHYCKKLF. In nucleotides, the CDR3 is TGTGCCACCTGGGATGAGCATTACTGTAAGAAACTCTTT.

A remark on this clone: Translating this DNA gives a protein that differs at residue 5 from the TCRdb one, which belongs to a much larger clone; a read error is likely, and the protein shown is this translation. The chain carries TRGV4 and TRGJ1 or TRGJ2. The J gene, not given by TCRdb, was assigned here from a germline match of the nucleotide sequence. Germline V gives CDR1 EGSTGY, CDR2 YDSYTSSV. The CDR3 length is 13 residues. For the CDR3, the DNA is TGTGCCACCTGGGGTGGGCCATATTATAAGAAACTCTTT. Amino acids: CATWGGPYYKKLF.

This clone was picked up many times. This likely stems from a read error, as it lies one base from a far larger clone. The rearrangement uses TRGV8 and TRGJP2. The J gene, missing from TCRdb, was assigned here through DNA to germline matching. J lost 5 bases, V lost 3 bases, and 6 bases had no gene match. Germline CDR1 reads VENAVY; CDR2 reads YDSYNSRV. The CDR3 is 14 residues long. The DNA of the CDR3 is TGTGCCACCTGGGATGGGACCAGTGATTGGATCAAGACGTTT. Translated: CATWDGTSDWIKTF.

On this clone itself: TCRdb has a much larger clone's protein, which differs at residue 7 from the translation of this DNA, likely because of a read error; what is shown is the protein translated from the DNA. The V gene is TRGV9, the J gene TRGJ1 or TRGJ2. In the absence of a J gene in TCRdb, the DNA was matched to germline to assign it here. The CDR3 extends over 15 amino acids. Per germline, CDR1 GITISATS and CDR2 ISYDGTV (reference sequence). The trim removed 3 bases at V and 4 bases at J, leaving 12 bases unmatched. The CDR3 protein is CALWELLIFYYKKLF. CDR3 bases: TGTGCCTTGTGGGAGTTGCTGATTTTCTATTATAAGAAACTCTTT.

This clone showed up many times. This may be a read error, as it is one base from a much larger clone. This chain joins TRGV2 and TRGJ1 or TRGJ2. V gave up 1 base and J gave up 4 bases; unmatched junction bases: 7. CDR1 is EGSNGY and CDR2 is YDSYNSKV in the germline V gene. The CDR3 covers 14 residues. CDR3 bases: TGTGCCACCTGGGACGGCTACTACTATTATAAGAAACTCTTT. Translating gives CATWDGYYYYKKLF.

This clone appeared many times. A far bigger clonotype differs at one base, so this is likely a read error. The same CDR3 is also encoded by other DNA sequences in this sample. V usage is TRGV9 and J usage is TRGJ1 or TRGJ2. The J gene is absent in TCRdb and was assigned here via DNA matching to germline. The germline CDR1 and CDR2 sequences are GITISATS and ISYDGTV (reference sequence). The CDR3 consists of 11 residues. CDR3 region: CALWEGHKKLF. The DNA of the CDR3 is TGCGCCTTGTGGGAGGGCCATAAGAAACTCTTT.

This clone was counted only a few times. The translation of this DNA and the TCRdb protein of a much larger clone differ at residue 12, probably owing to a read error; the protein shown here is translated from the DNA. The rearrangement joins TRGV9 to TRGJP. TCRdb supplies no J gene; here it was assigned by aligning the nucleotide sequence to germline. Germline CDR1 and CDR2: GITISATS and ISYDGTV (reference sequence). The CDR3 is 15 amino acids. The CDR3 region has the DNA TGTGCCTTGTGGGAGGCCTATTTGGGCAAAAAAAGCAAGGTATTT. Protein product: CALWEAYLGKKSKVF.

This clone has at least ten counts. This likely reflects a read error, since a far larger clone is one base away. The chain recombines TRGV4 with TRGJ1 or TRGJ2. CDR1 is EGSTGY, CDR2 YDSYTSSV, per germline. The CDR3 is 12 residues long. As DNA, the CDR3 is TGCGCCACCTGGGATGCTGATTATAAGAAACTCTTT. This gives the protein CATWDADYKKLF.

This clone has a handful of counts. TCRdb's protein for this DNA is that of a much larger clone and differs from the translation at residue 2, likely a read error; the protein shown is the DNA translation. The V gene is TRGV4, the J gene TRGJ1 or TRGJ2. TCRdb gives no J gene; it was assigned here by matching the DNA to germline. There are 13 residues in the CDR3. The germline gives CDR1 EGSTGY, CDR2 YDSYTSSV. CDR3 sequence: CTTWDGPRYKKLF. CDR3 DNA: TGTACCACCTGGGATGGGCCAAGGTATAAGAAACTCTTT.

Details on this clone: Translating this DNA gives a protein that differs at residue 11 from the TCRdb one, which belongs to a much larger clone; a read error is likely, and the protein shown is this translation. The chain carries TRGV9 and TRGJP. TCRdb lists no J gene, so it was determined here by aligning the DNA to germline. V lost 0 bases and J lost 9; bases outside the gene matches: 17. CDR1 and CDR2 (germline): GITISATS, ISYDGTV (reference sequence). The length of the CDR3 is 20 residues. DNA of the CDR3: TGTGCCTTGTGGGAGGTGCGAAGGGCCCTCTGGGGGTTGGGCAAAAAAATCAAGGTATTT. Translated: CALWEVRRALWGLGKKIKVF.

This clone showed up many times. TCRdb has a much larger clone's protein, which differs at residue 5 from the translation of this DNA, likely because of a read error; what is shown is the protein translated from the DNA. The rearrangement uses TRGV9 and TRGJ1 or TRGJ2. CDR3 length equals 11 residues. After removal of 4 bases from V and 11 bases from J, the junction contained 8 bases not matched to a gene. CDR1 is GITISATS and CDR2 is ISYDGTV in the germline V gene (reference sequence). CDR3 nucleotide sequence: TGTGCCTTGTGGGACCTCCCCCAGAAACTCTTT. Amino acid sequence: CALWDLPQKLF.

This clone was observed a few times. TCRdb's protein, taken from a much larger clone, differs from this DNA's translation at residue 4, likely owing to a read error; the protein displayed comes from the DNA. Other DNA sequences in the sample encode the same CDR3. V and J are TRGV9 and TRGJ1 or TRGJ2. The J gene is absent in TCRdb and was assigned here via DNA matching to germline. CDR3 length: 15 residues. Germline values: CDR1 GITISATS, CDR2 ISYDGTV (reference sequence). The CDR3 spells CALREVFPAYYKKLF. The CDR3 DNA reads TGTGCCTTGAGGGAGGTGTTCCCTGCTTATTATAAGAAACTCTTT.

A remark on this clone: TCRdb's protein, taken from a much larger clone, differs from this DNA's translation at residue 11, likely owing to a read error; the protein displayed comes from the DNA. This chain joins TRGV9 and TRGJ1 or TRGJ2. Because TCRdb records no J gene, it was assigned here through a match of the DNA to germline. CDR3 length: 15 residues. In germline, CDR1 is GITISATS, CDR2 ISYDGTV (reference sequence). Trimming removed 0 bases from V and 9 bases from J; junction bases left unmatched: 14. The CDR3 protein is CALWEVQYWDCKKLF. The CDR3 bases are TGTGCCTTGTGGGAGGTGCAGTATTGGGATTGTAAGAAACTCTTT.

This clone was counted ten times or more. This may be a read error: a much more frequent sequence differs by one nucleotide. This sequence joins TRGV3 and TRGJ1 or TRGJ2. The CDR3 extends over 13 amino acids. Germline V lookup: CDR1 VTNTFY, CDR2 YDVSTARD (reference sequence). J was trimmed by 6 bases and V by 0 bases; bases with no gene match: 5. Written as DNA, the CDR3 is TGTGCCACCTGGGACAGGCCTTCTTATAAGAAACTCTTT. As protein: CATWDRPSYKKLF.

In regard to this clone: Given a far larger clone just one base away, this is likely a sequencing read error. Other DNA sequences in the same sample also yield this CDR3. This chain uses TRGV9 with TRGJ1 or TRGJ2. TCRdb is silent on the J gene; assignment here came from matching the DNA to germline. This CDR3 is built from 15 residues. CDR1 and CDR2 (germline): GITISATS, ISYDGTV (reference sequence). The CDR3 nucleotides are TGTGCTTTGTGGGAGTTGCCGATTTTCTATTATAAGAAACTCTTT. Residues: CALWELPIFYYKKLF.

This clone was counted many times. This likely reflects a read error, since a far larger clone is one base away. The chain is built from TRGV4 and TRGJ1 or TRGJ2. The J gene comes from matching the DNA to germline here; TCRdb lacks it. CDR1 and CDR2 (germline): EGSTGY, YDSYTSSV. V trimming: 5 bases; J trimming: 7 bases; junction bases outside the gene matches: 14. CDR3 length: 14 residues. The CDR3 sequence is CATWVPRPYYKKLF. The DNA of the CDR3 is TGTGCCACCTGGGTCCCACGCCCTTACTATAAGAAACTCTTT.

This clone was seen more than once but under ten times. A far larger clone differs by one base, so this is likely a read error. Other DNA sequences in the sample encode the same CDR3. The chain is built from TRGV9 and TRGJP1. TCRdb is silent on the J gene; assignment here came from matching the DNA to germline. Germline V gives CDR1 GITISATS, CDR2 ISYDGTV (reference sequence). The ends lost 5 bases at V and 12 bases at J; junction bases unmatched: 9. The CDR3 has 12 residues. In DNA, the CDR3 is TGTGCCTTGTGGGTCAGGGTGGGGTTCAAGATATTT. Translating it yields CALWVRVGFKIF.

This clone was seen repeatedly, ten times or more. This probably arose from a read error, given a far larger clone one base away. The sample carries other DNA sequences with the same CDR3. The J segment was not called; the V segment is TRGV9. Germline CDR1 and CDR2: GITISATS and ISYDGTV (reference sequence). CDR3 length: 16 amino acids. CDR3 loop: CALWDQQELGKKIKVF. In DNA, the CDR3 is TGTGCCTTGTGGGACCAGCAAGAGTTGGGCAAAAAAATCAAGGTGTTT.

This clone was observed at least ten times. TCRdb's entry gives the protein of a much larger clone, which mismatches this DNA's translation at residue 8, likely from a read error; the protein reported here is translated from the DNA. The V gene is TRGV9, the J gene TRGJP2. The J gene is not listed in TCRdb, so it was assigned here from a DNA match to germline. Germline V gene sequence: CDR1 GITISATS, CDR2 ISYDGTV (reference sequence). The CDR3 is made up of 14 amino acids. The CDR3 here is CALWEGSNDWIKTF. The DNA for the CDR3 is TGTGCCTTGTGGGAGGGGAGTAATGATTGGATCAAGACGTTT.